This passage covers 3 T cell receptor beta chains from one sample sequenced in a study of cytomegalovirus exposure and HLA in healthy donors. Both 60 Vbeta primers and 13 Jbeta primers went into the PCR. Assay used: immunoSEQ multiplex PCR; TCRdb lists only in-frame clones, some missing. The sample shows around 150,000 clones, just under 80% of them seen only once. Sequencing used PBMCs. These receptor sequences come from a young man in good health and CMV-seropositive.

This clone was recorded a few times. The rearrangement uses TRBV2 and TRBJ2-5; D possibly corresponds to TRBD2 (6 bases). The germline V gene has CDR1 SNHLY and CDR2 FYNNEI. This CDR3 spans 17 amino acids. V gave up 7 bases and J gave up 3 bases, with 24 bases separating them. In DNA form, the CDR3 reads TGTGCCAGCAAGAGGTGGGGACTCGGCAGGCGAGAAGAGACCCAGTACTTC. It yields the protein CASKRWGLGRREETQYF.

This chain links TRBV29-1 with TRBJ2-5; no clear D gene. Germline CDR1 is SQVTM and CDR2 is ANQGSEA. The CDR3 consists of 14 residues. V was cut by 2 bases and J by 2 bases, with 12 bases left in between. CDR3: CSVERRRLQETQYF. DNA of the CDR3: TGCAGCGTTGAACGAAGGAGACTTCAAGAGACCCAGTACTTC.

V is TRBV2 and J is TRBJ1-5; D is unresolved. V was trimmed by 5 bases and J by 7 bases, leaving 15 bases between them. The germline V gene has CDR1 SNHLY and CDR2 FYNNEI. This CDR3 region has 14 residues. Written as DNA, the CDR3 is TGTGCCAGCAGTACCGGGAGAATCGGACAGCCCCAGCATTTT. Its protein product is CASSTGRIGQPQHF.